This T cell receptor beta chain is from a study of cytomegalovirus exposure and HLA in healthy donors. Findings and caveats of the study: Reports showed the classifier diagnosing cytomegalovirus status with high specificity and sensitivity. A prior analysis recorded that most TCR beta V segments were productive about 87% or about 30% of the time. In a later analysis, parvovirus B19, influenza, CMV and Epstein-Barr virus appeared linked to several top co-occurrence clusters. TCR beta V- and J-gene trimming was later associated with a missense DCLRE1C variant.

A multiplex PCR was run with 60 Vbeta primers and 13 Jbeta primers. Sequenced by immunoSEQ multiplex PCR; TCRdb stores in-frame clones only, minus some. Of 160,000 or so clones in the sample, approximately 81% were seen once. Unmatched junction bases numbered 8, after V lost 2 bases and J lost 10 bases. This CDR3 spans 15 amino acids. Per the germline V gene, CDR1 is SGHRS and CDR2 is YFSETQ. A remark on this clone: Its specificity is not known.

V gene TRBV5-1 combines with J gene TRBJ2-1; 11 bases are a match to TRBD1. Sequencing input: PBMCs. This clonotype was obtained from a man aged 25-45 years in good health and CMV-seronegative. CDR3 sequence reads: CASSFTGQGVREQFF. CDR3 bases: TGCGCCAGCAGCTTCACGGGACAGGGGGTGCGAGAGCAGTTCTTC.